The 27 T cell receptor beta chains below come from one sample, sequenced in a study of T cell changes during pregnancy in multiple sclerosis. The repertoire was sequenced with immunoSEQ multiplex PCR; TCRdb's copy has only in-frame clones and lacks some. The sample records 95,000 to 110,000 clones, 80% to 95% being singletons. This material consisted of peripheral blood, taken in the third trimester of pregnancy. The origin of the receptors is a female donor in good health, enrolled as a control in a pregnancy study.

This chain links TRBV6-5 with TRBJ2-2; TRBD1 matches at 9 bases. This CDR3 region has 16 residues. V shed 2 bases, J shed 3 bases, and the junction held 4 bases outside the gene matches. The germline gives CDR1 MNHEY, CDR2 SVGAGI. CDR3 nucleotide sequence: TGTGCCAGCAGTTACGGGGACAGGGCCTACACCGGGGAGCTGTTTTTT. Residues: CASSYGDRAYTGELFF.

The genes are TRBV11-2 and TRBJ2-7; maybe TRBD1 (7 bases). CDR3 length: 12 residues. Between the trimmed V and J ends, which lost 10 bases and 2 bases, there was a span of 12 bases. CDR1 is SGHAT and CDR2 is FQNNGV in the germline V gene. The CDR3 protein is CATAGQTYEQYF. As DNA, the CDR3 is TGTGCCACCGCGGGACAGACCTACGAGCAGTACTTC.

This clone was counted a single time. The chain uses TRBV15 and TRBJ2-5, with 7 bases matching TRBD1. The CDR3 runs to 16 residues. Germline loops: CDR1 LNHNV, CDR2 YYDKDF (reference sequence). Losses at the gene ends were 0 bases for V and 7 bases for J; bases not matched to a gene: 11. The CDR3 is CATSRDGRQGSGTQYF. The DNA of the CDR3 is TGTGCCACCAGCAGAGATGGGCGACAGGGTTCGGGGACCCAGTACTTC.

CDR3 DNA: TGCGCCAGCAGCCAAAGATGGACAGAAACAATCTATGGCTACACCTTC. Amino acid sequence: CASSQRWTETIYGYTF. The chain recombines TRBV4-1 with TRBJ1-2, with D perhaps TRBD1 (6 bases). The CDR3 contains 16 residues. Germline CDR1 reads MGHRA; CDR2 reads YSYEKL. Deletions cut 2 bases from V and 4 bases from J, with 17 bases between.

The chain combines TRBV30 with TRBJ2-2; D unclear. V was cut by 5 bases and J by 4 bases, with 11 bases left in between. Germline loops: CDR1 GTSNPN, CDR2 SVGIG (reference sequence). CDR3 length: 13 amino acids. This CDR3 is CAWAGFGTGELFF. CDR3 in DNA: TGTGCCTGGGCCGGTTTTGGCACCGGGGAGCTGTTTTTT.

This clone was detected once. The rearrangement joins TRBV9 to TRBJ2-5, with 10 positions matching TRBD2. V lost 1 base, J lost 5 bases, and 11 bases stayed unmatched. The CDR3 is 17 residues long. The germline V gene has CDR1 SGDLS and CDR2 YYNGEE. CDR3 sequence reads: CASSVTTSGVQGETQYF. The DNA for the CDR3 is TGTGCCAGCAGCGTAACAACTAGCGGGGTTCAAGGCGAGACCCAGTACTTC.

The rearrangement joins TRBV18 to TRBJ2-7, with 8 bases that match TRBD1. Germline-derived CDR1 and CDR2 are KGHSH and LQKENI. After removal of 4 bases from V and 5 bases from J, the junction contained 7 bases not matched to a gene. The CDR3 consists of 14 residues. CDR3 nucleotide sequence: TGTGCCAGCTCACGGTCTCCAGGGGGCGACGAGCAGTACTTC. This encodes CASSRSPGGDEQYF.

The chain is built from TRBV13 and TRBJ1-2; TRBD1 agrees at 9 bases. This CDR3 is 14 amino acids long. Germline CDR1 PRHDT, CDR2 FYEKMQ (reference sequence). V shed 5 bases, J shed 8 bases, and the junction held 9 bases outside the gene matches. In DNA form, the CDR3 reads TGTGCCAGCAGCACGGACAGGGGATTAGAGGGCTACACCTTC. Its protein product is CASSTDRGLEGYTF.

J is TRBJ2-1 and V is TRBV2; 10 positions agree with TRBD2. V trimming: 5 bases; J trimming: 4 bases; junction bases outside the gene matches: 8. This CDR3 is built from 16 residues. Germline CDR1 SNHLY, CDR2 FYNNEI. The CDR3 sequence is CASSSLAGGWYNEQFF. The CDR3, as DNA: TGTGCCAGCAGTTCCTTAGCGGGGGGTTGGTACAATGAGCAGTTCTTC.

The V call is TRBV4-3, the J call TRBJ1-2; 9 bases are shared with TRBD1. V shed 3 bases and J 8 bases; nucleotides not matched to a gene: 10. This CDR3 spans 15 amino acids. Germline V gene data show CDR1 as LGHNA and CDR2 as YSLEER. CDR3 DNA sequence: TGCGCCAGCAGCCAGACAACAGGGGGCACTGACGGCTACACCTTC. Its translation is CASSQTTGGTDGYTF.

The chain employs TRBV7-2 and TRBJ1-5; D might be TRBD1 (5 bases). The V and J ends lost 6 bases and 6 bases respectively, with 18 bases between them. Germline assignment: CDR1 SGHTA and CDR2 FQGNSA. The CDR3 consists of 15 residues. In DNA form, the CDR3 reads TGTGCCAGCAGTCCGTTCGTAGGGGTCAGTCAGCCCCAGCATTTT. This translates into CASSPFVGVSQPQHF.

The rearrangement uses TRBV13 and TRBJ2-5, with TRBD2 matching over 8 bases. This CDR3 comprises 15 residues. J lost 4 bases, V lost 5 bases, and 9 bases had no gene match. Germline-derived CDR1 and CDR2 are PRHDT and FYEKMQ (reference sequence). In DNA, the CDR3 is TGTGCCAGCAGCCCCGGGGGGGGGTTAAGAGAGACCCAGTACTTC. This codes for CASSPGGGLRETQYF.

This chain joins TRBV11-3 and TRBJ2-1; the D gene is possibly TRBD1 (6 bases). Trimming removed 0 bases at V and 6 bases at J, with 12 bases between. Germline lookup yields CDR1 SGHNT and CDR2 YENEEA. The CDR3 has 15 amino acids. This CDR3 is CASSLDPHRVNEQFF. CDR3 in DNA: TGTGCCAGCAGCTTAGATCCCCACAGGGTCAATGAGCAGTTCTTC.

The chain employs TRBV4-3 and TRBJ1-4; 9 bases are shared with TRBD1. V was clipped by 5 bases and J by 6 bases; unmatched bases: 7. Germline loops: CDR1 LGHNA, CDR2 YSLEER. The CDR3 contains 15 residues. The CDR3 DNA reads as TGCGCCAGCAGCTCTCGGACAGGGGAGGATGAAAAACTGTTTTTT. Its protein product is CASSSRTGEDEKLFF.

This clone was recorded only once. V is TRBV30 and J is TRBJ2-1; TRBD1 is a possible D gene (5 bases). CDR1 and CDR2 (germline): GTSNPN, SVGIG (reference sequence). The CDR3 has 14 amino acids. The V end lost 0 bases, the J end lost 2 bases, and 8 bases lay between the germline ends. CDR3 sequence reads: CAWSVHRPYNEQFF. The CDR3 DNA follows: TGTGCCTGGAGTGTACACAGGCCCTACAATGAGCAGTTCTTC.

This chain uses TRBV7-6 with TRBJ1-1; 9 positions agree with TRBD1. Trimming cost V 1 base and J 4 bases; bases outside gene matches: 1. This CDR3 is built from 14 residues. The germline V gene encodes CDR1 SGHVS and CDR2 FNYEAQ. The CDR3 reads CASSLETGGTEAFF. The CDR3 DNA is TGTGCCAGCAGCTTAGAGACAGGGGGCACTGAAGCTTTCTTT.

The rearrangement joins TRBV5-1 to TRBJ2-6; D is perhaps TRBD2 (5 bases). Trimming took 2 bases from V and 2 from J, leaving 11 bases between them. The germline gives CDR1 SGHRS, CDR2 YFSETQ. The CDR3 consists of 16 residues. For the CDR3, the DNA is TGCGCCAGCAGCTTTTACCGGGATACTGGGGCCAACGTCCTGACTTTC. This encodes CASSFYRDTGANVLTF.

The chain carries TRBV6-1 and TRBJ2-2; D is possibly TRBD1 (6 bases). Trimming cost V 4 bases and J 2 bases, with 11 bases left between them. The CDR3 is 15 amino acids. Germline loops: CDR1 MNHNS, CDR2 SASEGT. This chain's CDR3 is CASSVRTDNTGELFF. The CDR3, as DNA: TGTGCCAGCAGTGTCAGGACAGACAACACCGGGGAGCTGTTTTTT.

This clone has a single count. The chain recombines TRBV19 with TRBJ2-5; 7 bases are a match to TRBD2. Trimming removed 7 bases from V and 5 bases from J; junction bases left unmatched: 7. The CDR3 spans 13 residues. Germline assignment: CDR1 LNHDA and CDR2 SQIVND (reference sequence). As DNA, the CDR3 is TGTGCCAGTAAGGAAAGCGGGGCGGAGACCCAGTACTTC. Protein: CASKESGAETQYF.

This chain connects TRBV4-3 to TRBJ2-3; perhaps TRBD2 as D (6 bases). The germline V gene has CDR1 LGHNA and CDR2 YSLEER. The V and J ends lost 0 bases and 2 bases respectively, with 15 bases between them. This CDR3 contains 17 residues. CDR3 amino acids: CASSQDWRGELTDTQYF. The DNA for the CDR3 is TGCGCCAGCAGCCAAGATTGGAGGGGAGAGCTCACAGATACGCAGTATTTT.

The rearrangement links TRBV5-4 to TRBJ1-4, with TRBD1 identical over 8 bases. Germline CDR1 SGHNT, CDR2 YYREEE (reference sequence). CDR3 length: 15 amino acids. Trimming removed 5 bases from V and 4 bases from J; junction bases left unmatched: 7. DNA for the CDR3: TGTGCCAGCAGTTCGGACAGGGACTATAATGAAAAACTGTTTTTT. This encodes CASSSDRDYNEKLFF.

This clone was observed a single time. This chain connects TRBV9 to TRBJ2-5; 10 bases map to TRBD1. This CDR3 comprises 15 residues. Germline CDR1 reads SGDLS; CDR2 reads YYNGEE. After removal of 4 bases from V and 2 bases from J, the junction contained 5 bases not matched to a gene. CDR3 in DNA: TGTGCCAGCAGCCCAGGGGGACAGGGGCAAGAGACCCAGTACTTC. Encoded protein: CASSPGGQGQETQYF.

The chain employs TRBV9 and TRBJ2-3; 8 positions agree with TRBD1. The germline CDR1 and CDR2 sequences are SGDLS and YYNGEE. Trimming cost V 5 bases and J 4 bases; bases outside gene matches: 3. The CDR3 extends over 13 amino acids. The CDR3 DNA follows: TGTGCCAGCAGTGGACAGGGTGCAGATACGCAGTATTTT. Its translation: CASSGQGADTQYF.

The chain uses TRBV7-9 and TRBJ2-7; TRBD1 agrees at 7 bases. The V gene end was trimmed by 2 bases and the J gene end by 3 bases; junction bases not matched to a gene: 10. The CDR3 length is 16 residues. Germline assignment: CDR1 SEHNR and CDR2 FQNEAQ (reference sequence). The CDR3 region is CASSLPLGQDSYEQYF. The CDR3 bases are TGTGCCAGCAGCTTACCCCTTGGACAGGACAGCTACGAGCAGTACTTC.

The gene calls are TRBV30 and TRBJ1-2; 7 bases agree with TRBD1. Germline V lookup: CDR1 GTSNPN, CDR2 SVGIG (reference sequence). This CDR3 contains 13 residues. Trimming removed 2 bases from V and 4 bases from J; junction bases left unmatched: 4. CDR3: CAWSPGQIYGYTF. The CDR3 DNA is TGTGCCTGGAGTCCGGGACAGATCTATGGCTACACCTTC.

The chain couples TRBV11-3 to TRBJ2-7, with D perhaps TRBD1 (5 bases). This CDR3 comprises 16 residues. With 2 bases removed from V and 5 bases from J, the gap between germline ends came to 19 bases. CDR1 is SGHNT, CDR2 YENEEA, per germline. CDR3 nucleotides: TGTGCCAGCAGCTTACTGGGAACAGGTCTACGTGACGAGCAGTACTTC. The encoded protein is CASSLLGTGLRDEQYF.

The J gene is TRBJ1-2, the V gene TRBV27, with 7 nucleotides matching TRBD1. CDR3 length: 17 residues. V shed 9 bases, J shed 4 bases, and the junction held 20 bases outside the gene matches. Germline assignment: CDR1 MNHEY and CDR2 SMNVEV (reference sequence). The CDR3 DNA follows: TGTGCCAGGACCCACCGGGACAGCTCCTCCCGTCGCTATGGCTACACCTTC. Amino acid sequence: CARTHRDSSSRRYGYTF.